The T cell receptor beta chain described here comes from a study of blood T cell repertoires in COVID-19. Trimming cost V 5 bases and J 4 bases; bases outside gene matches: 13. This CDR3 spans 18 amino acids. CDR1 and CDR2 from the germline V gene are PRHDT and FYEKMQ (reference sequence). The method was immunoSEQ multiplex PCR; TCRdb's version includes in-frame clones alone and lacks a portion of them. Of some 150,000 clones listed, approximately 78% are singletons. The V and J genes are TRBV13 and TRBJ2-1, with 11 positions matching TRBD2. The source of this sequence is a woman aged 50 to 65 who had recovered from COVID-19. Sequenced sample: PBMCs or T cells enriched from blood (not recorded which). The CDR3 nucleotides read TGTGCCAGCAGCACATATACGCTAACTAGCGGGGGTTACAATGAGCAGTTCTTC. Its protein is CASSTYTLTSGGYNEQFF.